Following are 2 T cell receptor beta chains from one sample sequenced in a study of identical twins. In TCRdb, the 5' RACE reads were re-called with MiXCR into one record per CDR3 protein. The sample holds 300,000 to 350,000 distinct CDR3 sequences, over 9% seen once. These data were also filed under a second study, of yellow fever vaccine responses in identical twins.

The sample taken for sequencing was CD8+ T cells sorted from blood. These TCRs come from a woman between 18 and 29 years old in good health.

The V and J genes are TRBV5-6 and TRBJ1-6; D is unclear. V was cut by 0 bases and J by 7 bases, with 5 bases left in between. Germline-derived CDR1 and CDR2 are SGHDT and YYEEEE. CDR3 size: 13 residues. CDR3 sequence: CASSLGENSPLHF. In DNA form, the CDR3 reads TGTGCCAGCAGCTTGGGCGAGAATTCACCCCTCCACTTT.

This clonotype was recorded a few times. The CDR3 region has the DNA TGTGCCAGCAGCCCCCTGCAGGACAGGCCGCCTTGGACCCAGTACTTC. It specifies CASSPLQDRPPWTQYF. The chain employs TRBV7-7 and TRBJ2-5; 7 bases match TRBD1. Germline values: CDR1 SSHAT, CDR2 FNYEAQ (reference sequence). The CDR3 length is 16 residues. V dropped 5 bases and J dropped 7; count of bases not matched to a gene: 16.